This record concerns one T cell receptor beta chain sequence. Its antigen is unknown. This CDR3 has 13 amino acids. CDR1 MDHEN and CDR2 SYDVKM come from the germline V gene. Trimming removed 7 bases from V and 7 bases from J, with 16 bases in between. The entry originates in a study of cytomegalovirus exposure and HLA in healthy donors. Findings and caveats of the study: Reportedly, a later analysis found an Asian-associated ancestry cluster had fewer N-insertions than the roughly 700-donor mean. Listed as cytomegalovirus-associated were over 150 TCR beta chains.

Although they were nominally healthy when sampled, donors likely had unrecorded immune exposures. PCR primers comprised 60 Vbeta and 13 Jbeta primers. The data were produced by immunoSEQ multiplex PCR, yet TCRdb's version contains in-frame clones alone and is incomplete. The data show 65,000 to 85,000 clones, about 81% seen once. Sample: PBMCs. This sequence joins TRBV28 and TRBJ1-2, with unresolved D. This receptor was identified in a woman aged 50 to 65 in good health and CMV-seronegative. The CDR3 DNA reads TGTGCCAGCACCGAATCGGGATATCGTGGCTACACCTTC. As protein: CASTESGYRGYTF.